The clone carrying this T cell receptor beta chain occurred a few times. Its target is not known. MiXCR was run by TCRdb on the 5' RACE reads, yielding one entry per CDR3 protein. This sample has about 890,000 distinct CDR3 sequences, with 9% to 15% found just once. This sample was taken from a study of identical twins. Germline V gene lookup returns CDR1 LGHNT and CDR2 FRNRAP. The ends lost 0 bases at V and 6 bases at J; junction bases unmatched: 10. The length of the CDR3 is 17 residues. General study findings and limits: The more abundant beta clonotypes in cord blood had fewer insertions, and memory repertoires did not show this. Within beta out-of-frame sequences, the excess sharing observed between twins was weaker. Analyses of zero insertions could, in part, be confounded by invariant MAIT and iNKT cells.

The sample also formed part of further work on yellow fever vaccine responses in identical twins.

Material: PBMCs. The clonotype originates from a woman aged 18-29 years in good health. The rearrangement links TRBV12-5 to TRBJ2-1; 8 bases match TRBD2. In DNA form, the CDR3 reads TGTGCTAGTGGTTTGGTACCAAGCGGGAGCACGGGCAATGAGCAGTTCTTC. This sequence encodes CASGLVPSGSTGNEQFF.